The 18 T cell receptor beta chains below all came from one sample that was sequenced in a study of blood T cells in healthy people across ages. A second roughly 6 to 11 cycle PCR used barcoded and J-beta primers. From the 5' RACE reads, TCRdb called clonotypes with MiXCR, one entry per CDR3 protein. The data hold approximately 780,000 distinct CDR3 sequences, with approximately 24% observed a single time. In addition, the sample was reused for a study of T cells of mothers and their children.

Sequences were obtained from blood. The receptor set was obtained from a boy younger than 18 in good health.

This CDR3 reads CSVGYGGPSTDTQYF. The CDR3 DNA reads as TGCAGCGTGGGGTATGGGGGACCAAGCACAGATACGCAGTATTTT. V is TRBV29-1 and J is TRBJ2-3; either TRBD1 or TRBD2 may fit D (5 bases each). Germline V gene lookup returns CDR1 SQVTM and CDR2 ANQGSEA. The CDR3 covers 15 residues. Between the trimmed V and J ends, which lost 6 bases and 0 bases, there was a span of 16 bases.

DNA for the CDR3: TGTGCCAGCAGCAGAGGGCAGGGACAGGGGGCGGCGGTACGAGAAAAACTGTTTTTT. Translation: CASSRGQGQGAAVREKLFF. The J gene is TRBJ1-4, the V gene TRBV7-2; TRBD1 aligns across 12 bases. The germline CDR1 and CDR2 sequences are SGHTA and FQGNSA. The V segment lost 5 bases and the J segment 8 bases; nucleotides outside the gene matches: 18. This CDR3 is 19 amino acids long.

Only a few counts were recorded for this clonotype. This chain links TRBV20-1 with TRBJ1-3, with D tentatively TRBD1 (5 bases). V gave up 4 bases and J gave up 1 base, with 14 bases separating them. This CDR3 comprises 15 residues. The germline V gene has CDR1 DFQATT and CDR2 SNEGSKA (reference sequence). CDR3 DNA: TGCAGTGCTAAAGCAGGGAGCACATCTGGAAACACCATATATTTT. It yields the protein CSAKAGSTSGNTIYF.

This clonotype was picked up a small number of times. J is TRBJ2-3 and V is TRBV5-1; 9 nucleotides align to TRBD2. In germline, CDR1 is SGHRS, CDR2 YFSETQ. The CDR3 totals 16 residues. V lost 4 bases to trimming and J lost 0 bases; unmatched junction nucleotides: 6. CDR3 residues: CASSPGLAISTDTQYF. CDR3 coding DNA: TGCGCCAGCAGCCCCGGACTAGCGATTAGCACAGATACGCAGTATTTT.

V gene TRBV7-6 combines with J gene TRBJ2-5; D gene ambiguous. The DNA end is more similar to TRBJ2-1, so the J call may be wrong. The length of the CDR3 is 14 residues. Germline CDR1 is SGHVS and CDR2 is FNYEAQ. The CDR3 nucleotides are TGTGCCAGCAGCTTAAATATCGAAGCGAGTGAGCAGTTCTTC. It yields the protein CASSLNIEASEQFF.

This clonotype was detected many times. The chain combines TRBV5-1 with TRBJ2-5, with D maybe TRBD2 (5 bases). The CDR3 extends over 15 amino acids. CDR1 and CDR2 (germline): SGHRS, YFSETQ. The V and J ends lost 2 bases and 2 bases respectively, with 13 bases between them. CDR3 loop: CASSFSGGPQETQYF. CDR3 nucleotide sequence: TGCGCCAGCAGCTTCAGCGGCGGGCCTCAAGAGACCCAGTACTTC.

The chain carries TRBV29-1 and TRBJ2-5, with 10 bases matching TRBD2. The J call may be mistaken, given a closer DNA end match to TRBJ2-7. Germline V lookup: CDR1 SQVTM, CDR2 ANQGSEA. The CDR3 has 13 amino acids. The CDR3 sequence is CSVRTRLAGEQYF. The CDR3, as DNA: TGCAGCGTCCGGACCCGACTAGCGGGCGAGCAGTACTTC.

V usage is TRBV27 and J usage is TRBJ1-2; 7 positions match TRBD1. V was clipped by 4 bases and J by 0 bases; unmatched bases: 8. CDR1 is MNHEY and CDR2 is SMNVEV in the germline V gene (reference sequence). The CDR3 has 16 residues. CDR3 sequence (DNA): TGTGCCAGCAGTTCCCCCCGACAGGGAACTAACTATGGCTACACCTTC. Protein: CASSSPRQGTNYGYTF.

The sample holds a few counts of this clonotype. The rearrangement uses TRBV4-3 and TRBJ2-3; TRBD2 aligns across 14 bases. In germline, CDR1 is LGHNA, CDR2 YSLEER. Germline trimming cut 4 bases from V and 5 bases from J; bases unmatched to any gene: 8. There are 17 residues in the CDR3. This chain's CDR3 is CASSPLGLAGVEDTQYF. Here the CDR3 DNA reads TGCGCCAGCAGCCCGTTGGGACTAGCGGGAGTCGAAGATACGCAGTATTTT.

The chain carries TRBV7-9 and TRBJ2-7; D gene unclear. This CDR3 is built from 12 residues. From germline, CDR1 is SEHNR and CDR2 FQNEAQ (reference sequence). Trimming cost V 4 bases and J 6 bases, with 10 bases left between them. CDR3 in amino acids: CASSYQLGEQYF. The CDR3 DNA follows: TGTGCCAGCAGCTATCAATTGGGCGAGCAGTACTTC.

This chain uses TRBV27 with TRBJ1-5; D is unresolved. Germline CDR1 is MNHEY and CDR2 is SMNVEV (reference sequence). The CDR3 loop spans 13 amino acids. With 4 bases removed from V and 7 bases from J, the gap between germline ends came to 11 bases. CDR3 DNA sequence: TGTGCCAGCAGTTACCAGTTCGGGCAGCCCCAGCATTTT. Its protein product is CASSYQFGQPQHF.

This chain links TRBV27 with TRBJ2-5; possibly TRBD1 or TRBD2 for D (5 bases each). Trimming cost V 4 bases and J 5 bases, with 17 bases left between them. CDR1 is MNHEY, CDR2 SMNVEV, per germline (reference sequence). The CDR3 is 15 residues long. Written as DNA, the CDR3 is TGTGCCAGCAGTTCGCCCCAGGGTGGCGGGGAGACCCAGTACTTC. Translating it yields CASSSPQGGGETQYF.

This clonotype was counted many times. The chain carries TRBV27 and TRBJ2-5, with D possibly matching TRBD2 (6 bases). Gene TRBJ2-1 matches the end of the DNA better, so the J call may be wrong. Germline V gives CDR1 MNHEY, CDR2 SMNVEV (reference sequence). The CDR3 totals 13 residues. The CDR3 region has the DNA TGTGCCAGCAGTGCGGGACCTTACAATGAGCAGTTCTTC. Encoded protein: CASSAGPYNEQFF.

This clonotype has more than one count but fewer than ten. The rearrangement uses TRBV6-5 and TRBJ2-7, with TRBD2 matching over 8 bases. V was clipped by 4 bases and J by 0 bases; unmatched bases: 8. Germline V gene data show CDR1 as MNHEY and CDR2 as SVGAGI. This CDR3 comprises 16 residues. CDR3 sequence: CASSSSSGYSSYEQYF. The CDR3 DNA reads TGTGCCAGCAGTTCATCTAGCGGGTACAGCTCCTACGAGCAGTACTTC.

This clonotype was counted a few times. The CDR3 reads CASSVEGQGNIQYF. DNA of the CDR3: TGTGCCAGCAGCGTAGAGGGACAAGGAAACATTCAGTACTTC. The rearrangement uses TRBV9 and TRBJ2-4; maybe TRBD1 (6 bases). This CDR3 contains 14 residues. Germline V gene lookup returns CDR1 SGDLS and CDR2 YYNGEE. Trimming took 0 bases from V and 6 from J, leaving 10 bases between them.

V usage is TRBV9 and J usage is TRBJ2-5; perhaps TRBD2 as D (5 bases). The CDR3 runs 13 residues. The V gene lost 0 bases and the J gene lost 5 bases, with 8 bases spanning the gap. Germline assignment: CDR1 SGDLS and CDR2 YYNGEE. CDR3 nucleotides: TGTGCCAGCAGCGTAGGTAGGGAGGAGACCCAGTACTTC. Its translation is CASSVGREETQYF.

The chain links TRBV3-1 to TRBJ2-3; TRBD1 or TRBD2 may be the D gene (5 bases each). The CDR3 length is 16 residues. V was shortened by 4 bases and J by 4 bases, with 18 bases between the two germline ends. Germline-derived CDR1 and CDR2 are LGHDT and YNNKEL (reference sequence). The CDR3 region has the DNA TGTGCCAGCAGCCTCAGGAGGAGGCAGGGAGCAGATACGCAGTATTTT. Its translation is CASSLRRRQGADTQYF.

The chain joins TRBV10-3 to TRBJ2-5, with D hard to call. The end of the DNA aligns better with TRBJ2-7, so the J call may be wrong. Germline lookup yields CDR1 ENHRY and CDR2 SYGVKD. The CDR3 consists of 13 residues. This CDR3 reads CAISETLNDEQYF. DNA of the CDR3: TGTGCCATCAGTGAGACACTGAACGACGAGCAGTACTTC.